This record looks at one T cell receptor (beta chain) sequence and its context. The antigen it recognizes is unknown. No base quality values were provided; no much bigger clone lies one nucleotide off. The sample is drawn from a study of blood T cells in healthy people across ages (dated by TCRdb to 2015 to 2017). For context, the study as a whole: In model experiments, roughly one uniquely barcoded TCR beta cDNA molecule per two T cells was captured by template switching. To avoid experimental bias, donors of different ages were spread randomly across the sequencing lanes. The study measured age-related changes in TCR beta repertoire diversity using deep sequencing normalized with unique cDNA molecular identifiers. Using the same blood draw, the study looked at two additional independent replicas of 1 million unique cDNA reads for two donors, one aged 18 to 30 and the other aged 80 or older. The donors were split into four age groups: young (average around 15 years), middle-aged (about 40), aged (over 55) and long-lived (approximately 80). Beyond this particular receptor, the publication reports: Since profiling was done on bulk unsorted PBMCs, naive and antigen-experienced compartments could not be conclusively compared. Estimates of total diversity from one million sequenced T cells were regarded as lower bounds and underestimates. As age increased, observed TCR beta diversity per million T cells dropped in a roughly linear way, and a significant reduction was already evident by age about 40. Compared with the aged group, the long-lived group had more naive CD4+ T cells, fewer expanded clones and increased TCR diversity, a pattern suggesting age selection. Because the CMV infection status of the donors was unknown, age-related changes in expanded clonotypes may potentially have been confounded. The percentage of naive T cells measured by flow cytometry correlated strongly with observed TCR beta diversity.

Library method: 5' RACE. The sequencing machine was an Illumina HiSeq 2500. A second about 7 to 11 cycle PCR used a sample-barcoded 5' primer and a J-beta primer mix. Each TCR beta cDNA molecule received a unique molecular identifier from a template-switch 5' adaptor carrying 12 random nucleotides. At least 2.5 million CDR3-containing paired-end reads were obtained from each sample. All of the RNA was converted into first-strand cDNA using the Mint cDNA synthesis kit, with a TRBC-specific oligonucleotide serving as the primer. Following uracil-DNA glycosylase treatment, all cDNA underwent a first 18-cycle PCR with the universal primers M1SS and BC2_uni_R. As for the authors' bioinformatics: For normalization, 1 million high-quality reads were randomly selected from each sample, with every read carrying a distinct molecular identifier. Instead of being binned into consensus sequences, reads with shared molecular identifiers were discarded. CDR3 identification, clonotype clustering and error correction used MiTCR with a Q25 quality threshold and the strictest error-elimination algorithm. A nonparametric unseen species model using Euler transformation provided a lower-bound estimate of total TCR beta diversity. TCRdb trimmed public reads at Q25 via fastp, called clones via MiXCR and kept in-frame beta chains. Entries that share a CDR3 protein sequence are merged under the most common genes and DNA. In this record, the V and J calls reflect TCRdb's handling and not the investigators' own analysis. The sample table shows 920,000 or so distinct CDR3 sequences, and roughly 45% are seen once. The ten largest make up approximately 17% of the sample.

The donors were under 40 Caucasian individuals from Russia, aged about 6 to 100 years, who were systemically healthy. Each donor gave around 9.8 milliliters of peripheral blood, collected into EDTA-treated Vacutainer tubes. Ficoll-Paque density-gradient centrifugation was used to isolate PBMCs, with at least 6 million per sample. Trizol reagent was used to extract total RNA from the PBMCs, yielding at least 6 micrograms per sample. Naive CD45RAhigh/CD27high T cell percentages were measured by flow cytometry on a PBMC aliquot from every donor. The receptor's source is a woman aged 55-70 years in good health. The sample taken for sequencing was blood.

The CDR3 reads CASEAAQLYNEQFF. The base sequence is TGTGCCAGCGAAGCGGCTCAGCTTTACAATGAGCAGTTCTTC. The chain is made from TRBV6-6 and TRBJ2-1; a tentative D match to TRBD2 spans 5 bases. V is clipped by 8 bases and J by 4 bases, and the sequence between their germline boundaries is 15 bases long. CDR1 and CDR2, looked up from the germline V gene (reference sequence), are MNHNY and SVGAGI. The CDR3 runs 14 amino acids, cysteine and phenylalanine included. The DNA shown is the 42-base CDR3, in frame from base 1.